One sample yielded the 13 T cell receptor beta chains listed below, sequenced in a study of cytomegalovirus exposure and HLA in healthy donors. Researchers ran the PCR with 60 Vbeta and 13 Jbeta primers. Generated by immunoSEQ multiplex PCR, the TCRdb table keeps only in-frame clones and is missing some. The data hold over 150,000 clones, with roughly four fifths observed a single time. Sequencing input: PBMCs. The source is a woman in her twenties or thirties in good health and CMV-seropositive.

The J gene is TRBJ2-1, the V gene TRBV7-6; the D gene is possibly TRBD2 (6 bases). Trimming removed 4 bases from V and 5 bases from J, with 12 bases in between. The germline V gene has CDR1 SGHVS and CDR2 FNYEAQ. The CDR3 length is 14 residues. CDR3 sequence: CASSWREADNEQFF. CDR3 coding DNA: TGTGCCAGCAGCTGGAGGGAGGCTGACAATGAGCAGTTCTTC.

The chain joins TRBV28 to TRBJ1-1, with D tentatively TRBD1 (6 bases). Germline-derived CDR1 and CDR2 are MDHEN and SYDVKM. The CDR3 runs to 15 residues. The V and J ends lost 7 bases and 6 bases respectively, with 21 bases between them. CDR3 DNA sequence: TGTGCCAGCACCGTATTAACACAGGGTGCGGCTGAAGCTTTCTTT. It translates to CASTVLTQGAAEAFF.

This chain uses TRBV6-5 with TRBJ2-1; 7 bases are a match to TRBD2. Per the germline V gene, CDR1 is MNHEY and CDR2 is SVGAGI. V trimming: 11 bases; J trimming: 2 bases; junction bases outside the gene matches: 3. The CDR3 sequence is 12 residues long. In nucleotides, the CDR3 is TGTGCCGGGGGACTACCCTACAATGAGCAGTTCTTC. Translated: CAGGLPYNEQFF.

The count of this clone is one. The chain carries TRBV5-4 and TRBJ2-7; the match to TRBD2 covers 7 bases. Trimming took 3 bases from V and 7 from J; bases not matched to a gene: 10. The germline V gene encodes CDR1 SGHNT and CDR2 YYREEE (reference sequence). This CDR3 has 14 amino acids. The CDR3 DNA reads TGTGCCAGCAGCTGGGTTGGGGGGGTGGGGGAGCAGTACTTC. This codes for CASSWVGGVGEQYF.

V gene TRBV27 combines with J gene TRBJ1-1; a possible D gene is TRBD1 (5 bases). This CDR3 has 14 amino acids. Germline V lookup: CDR1 MNHEY, CDR2 SMNVEV (reference sequence). Between the trimmed V and J ends, which lost 6 bases and 1 base, there was a span of 12 bases. The CDR3 region is CASSKGRGNTEAFF. The CDR3 DNA is TGTGCCAGCAGCAAGGGGCGGGGGAACACTGAAGCTTTCTTT.

V usage is TRBV6-5 and J usage is TRBJ2-2; 14 positions agree with TRBD2. CDR3 length: 15 residues. V trimming: 7 bases; J trimming: 7 bases; junction bases outside the gene matches: 5. The germline gives CDR1 MNHEY, CDR2 SVGAGI. For the CDR3, the DNA is TGTGCCAGCATGGGACTAGCGGGAGTCGTCGGGGAGCTGTTTTTT. Encoded protein: CASMGLAGVVGELFF.

The V call is TRBV27, the J call TRBJ2-5; D gene unclear. Germline V lookup: CDR1 MNHEY, CDR2 SMNVEV (reference sequence). The V end was cut by 0 bases, the J end by 2 bases, with 13 bases between. The CDR3 has 16 amino acids. CDR3 coding DNA: TGTGCCAGCAGTTTATCGGTCGGAGTTCGGCAAGAGACCCAGTACTTC. Translated: CASSLSVGVRQETQYF.

CDR3 loop: CASSLLAGDRRSYEQYF. The CDR3 DNA reads TGTGCCAGCAGTTTACTAGCGGGAGACCGTCGCTCCTACGAGCAGTACTTC. The chain employs TRBV28 and TRBJ2-7; 10 positions agree with TRBD2. Germline V CDR1 and CDR2: MDHEN, SYDVKM. The CDR3 runs 17 residues. V trimming: 2 bases; J trimming: 0 bases; junction bases outside the gene matches: 7.

This clone was recorded a few times. The rearrangement joins TRBV6-6 to TRBJ2-7; tentative D call: TRBD2 (6 bases). The CDR3 is made up of 14 amino acids. V was clipped by 0 bases and J by 1 base, with 7 bases between them. The germline V gene encodes CDR1 MNHNY and CDR2 SVGAGI (reference sequence). The CDR3 coding sequence is TGTGCCAGCAGTTACTCGGGAGGTTCCTACGAGCAGTACTTC. Its translation is CASSYSGGSYEQYF.

This clone occurred once. V gene TRBV28 combines with J gene TRBJ1-2; 7 positions match TRBD1. This CDR3 is 13 amino acids long. The ends lost 4 bases at V and 7 bases at J; junction bases unmatched: 6. CDR1 is MDHEN and CDR2 is SYDVKM in the germline V gene. CDR3 residues: CASSSTGWGGYTF. The CDR3 DNA is TGTGCCAGCAGTTCGACAGGGTGGGGTGGCTACACCTTC.

The rearrangement links TRBV6-1 to TRBJ1-5, with TRBD1 identical over 9 bases. V shed 7 bases and J 6 bases; nucleotides not matched to a gene: 4. This CDR3 comprises 13 residues. Germline V gene data show CDR1 as MNHNS and CDR2 as SASEGT. This chain's CDR3 is CASNRDRAQPQHF. The CDR3 coding sequence is TGTGCCAGCAATCGGGACAGGGCTCAGCCCCAGCATTTT.

This clone was counted only a few times. The chain combines TRBV28 with TRBJ1-2; D call uncertain. The CDR3 is 16 amino acids. Germline lookup yields CDR1 MDHEN and CDR2 SYDVKM. V was shortened by 5 bases and J by 3 bases, with 19 bases between the two germline ends. CDR3 coding DNA: TGTGCCAGCAGTACCCTTACCGCTCAGGCTGACTATGGCTACACCTTC. Amino acid sequence: CASSTLTAQADYGYTF.

This clone was found a few times. The chain is built from TRBV19 and TRBJ2-7; 8 bases map to TRBD2. CDR1 and CDR2 from the germline V gene are LNHDA and SQIVND (reference sequence). J gave up 8 bases and V 3 bases, and 15 bases lay outside the gene matches. The CDR3 contains 16 residues. The CDR3 DNA sequence: TGTGCCAGTAGTATGCCCTCGGGGAGCGGGAGCGGGAAGCAGTACTTC. This gives the protein CASSMPSGSGSGKQYF.